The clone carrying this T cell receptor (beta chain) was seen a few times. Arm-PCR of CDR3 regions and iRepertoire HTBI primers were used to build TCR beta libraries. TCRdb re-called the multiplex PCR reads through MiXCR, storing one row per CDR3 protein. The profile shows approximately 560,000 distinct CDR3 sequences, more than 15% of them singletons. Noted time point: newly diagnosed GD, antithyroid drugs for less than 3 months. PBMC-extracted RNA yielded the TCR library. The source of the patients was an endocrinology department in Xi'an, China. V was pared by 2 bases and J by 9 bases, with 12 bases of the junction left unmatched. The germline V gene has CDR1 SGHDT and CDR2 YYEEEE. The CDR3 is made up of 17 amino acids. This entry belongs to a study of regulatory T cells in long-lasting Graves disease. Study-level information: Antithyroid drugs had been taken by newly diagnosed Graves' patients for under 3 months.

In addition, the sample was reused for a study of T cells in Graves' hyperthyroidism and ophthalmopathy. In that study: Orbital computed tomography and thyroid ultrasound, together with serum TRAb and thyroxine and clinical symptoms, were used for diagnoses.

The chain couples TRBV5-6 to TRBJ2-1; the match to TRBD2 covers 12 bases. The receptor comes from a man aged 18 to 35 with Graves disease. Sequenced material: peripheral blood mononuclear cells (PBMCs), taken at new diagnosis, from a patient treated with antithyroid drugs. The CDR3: CASSFRPLAGGPGEQFF. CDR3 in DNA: TGTGCCAGCAGCTTCCGGCCCCTAGCGGGAGGGCCGGGTGAGCAGTTCTTC.